This T cell receptor (beta chain) was sequenced in a study of T cell responses to AZD1222 COVID-19 vaccine. This CDR3 contains 15 residues. The germline CDR1 and CDR2 sequences are MGHRA and YSYEKL. The V segment lost 1 base and the J segment 4 bases; nucleotides outside the gene matches: 4. The protocol was immunoSEQ multiplex PCR, while the TCRdb copy is restricted to in-frame clones and leaves out a portion. This table has 120,000 to 150,000 clones, about 88% appearing once. The receptor was isolated from an adult in good health. The material sequenced was peripheral blood, taken on day 0 of AZD1222 vaccination. The gene calls are TRBV4-1 and TRBJ2-5, with 9 bases lining up with TRBD1. The CDR3 region has the DNA TGCGCCAGCAGCCAAGTGGACAGGGGCCTAGAGACCCAGTACTTC. Translation gives CASSQVDRGLETQYF.